This is a list of T cell receptor beta chains from one sample in a study of T-cell memory formation after mild COVID-19. TCRdb re-derived calls from the 5' RACE reads in MiXCR, one entry per CDR3 protein. The table records more than 85,000 distinct CDR3 sequences, roughly 10% of them present only once. Sequencing used PBMCs or a T cell subset sorted from them (not recorded which). The receptors come from a man in his late teens or twenties who had mild COVID-19 (a few samples of this study predate the infection). Cell type and time point are not known. Both conserved end residues are part of each CDR3. Each record gives: V gene, J gene, clone size, D gene, CDR3 DNA, CDR3 protein. The D gene is left open where the match is weak. Rows may omit the clone size; those that give it use once, few, many or a size class.

>TRBV6-5|TRBJ2-5|NA|NA
TGTGCCAGCAGTTACTCGATAAGGGGCGAGGGGGAGACCCAGTACTTC
CASSYSIRGEGETQYF
>TRBV12-3/TRBV12-4|TRBJ2-7|NA|TRBD1
TGTGCCAGCAGAACAGGGGGTACCCACGAGCAGTACTTC
CASRTGGTHEQYF
>TRBV29-1|TRBJ1-1|NA|NA
TGCAGCGTTGAAGGTCGAGCGTCCGAAGATTTCTTT
CSVEGRASEDFF
>TRBV3-1|TRBJ1-1|few|NA
TGTGCCAGCAGACGAAAACAGAGCACTGAAGCTTTCTTT
CASRRKQSTEAFF
>TRBV2|TRBJ1-2|many|NA
TGTGCCAGCACCGGGGCCATCATAGGTGGCTACACCTTC
CASTGAIIGGYTF
>TRBV6-2/TRBV6-3|TRBJ1-5|NA|TRBD1
TGTGCCAGCAGCCGGGACAGGAGCTATAGCAATCAGCCCCAGCATTTT
CASSRDRSYSNQPQHF
>TRBV7-2|TRBJ1-1|NA|NA
TGTGCCAGCAGATCGGGTGGGATAAACACTGAAGCTTTCTTT
CASRSGGINTEAFF
>TRBV7-9|TRBJ2-3|many|TRBD1
TGTGCCGGGCTGAGGGGGCCCACAGATACGCAGTATTTT
CAGLRGPTDTQYF
>TRBV7-3|TRBJ2-7|NA|TRBD1
TGTGCCAGCAGCTTAGGGGACAGGGGAACCTACGAGCAGTACTTC
CASSLGDRGTYEQYF
>TRBV7-9|TRBJ1-5|NA|NA
TGTGCCAGCAGTTATTATGGGGATCAGCCCCAGCATTTT
CASSYYGDQPQHF
>TRBV6-2/TRBV6-3|TRBJ2-3|few|TRBD2
TGTGCCAGCAGTTACTCCCCCGGGACTAGCGCTACAGATACGCAGTATTTT
CASSYSPGTSATDTQYF
>TRBV4-2|TRBJ1-5|many|NA
TGTGCCAGCAGCCAAGAGCAGGGAGACCAGCCCCAGCATTTT
CASSQEQGDQPQHF
>TRBV2|TRBJ1-2|few|TRBD1
TGTGCCAGCAGGGGACAGATCCCTAACTATGGCTACACCTTC
CASRGQIPNYGYTF
>TRBV9|TRBJ1-4|NA|NA
TGTGCTGGGGCGAGGGCACACGGGGAAAAACTGTTTTTT
CAGARAHGEKLFF
>TRBV7-2|TRBJ2-1|NA|NA
TGTGCCAGCAGCTTGGCTATCTCGGGGCACCCGGGACCGAATGAGCAGTTCTTC
CASSLAISGHPGPNEQFF
>TRBV3-1|TRBJ2-7|many|NA
TGTGCCAGCAGCCAAGAGCTCGTCTACGAGCAGTACTTC
CASSQELVYEQYF
>TRBV7-2|TRBJ2-1|few|TRBD1
TGTGCCAGCAGCTTATTAGAGGGGGCCCCATACAATGAGCAGTTCTTC
CASSLLEGAPYNEQFF
>TRBV9|TRBJ2-1|few|TRBD2
TGTGCCAGCAGCGCCGGGGGGGCGTCCTACAATGAGCAGTTCTTC
CASSAGGASYNEQFF
>TRBV12-3/TRBV12-4|TRBJ1-2|few|NA
TGTGCCAGCAGTCCTCATGCTTCTATCGGGGGAAGACTTGGCTACACCTTC
CASSPHASIGGRLGYTF
>TRBV7-6|TRBJ1-6|few|TRBD1
TGTGCCAGCAGCGGCACCGGGACAGGTCAACCCCTCCACTTT
CASSGTGTGQPLHF
>TRBV11-2|TRBJ2-5|many|TRBD2
TGTGCCAGCAGCCCCGGGGGGTGGGGAGAGACCCAGTACTTC
CASSPGGWGETQYF
>TRBV29-1|TRBJ1-2|many|TRBD1
TGCAGCGTTTCAGGGGGACTAGGCTACACCTTC
CSVSGGLGYTF
>TRBV7-2|TRBJ2-1|many|NA
TGTGCCAGCAGCAGGAGGGGGTCCTACAATGAGCAGTTCTTC
CASSRRGSYNEQFF
>TRBV27|TRBJ1-1|NA|NA
TGTGCCAGCAGTTTACTCGCCCTACGGGTAGGCACTGAAGCTTTCTTT
CASSLLALRVGTEAFF
>TRBV24-1|TRBJ2-2|few|NA
TGTGCCACCAGTGGGGCGGGTTTTTCTAACACCGGGGAGCTGTTTTTT
CATSGAGFSNTGELFF
>TRBV7-9|TRBJ2-1|NA|NA
TGTGCCAGCAGTAACGGGACACCCTACAATGAGCAGTTCTTC
CASSNGTPYNEQFF
>TRBV2|TRBJ2-7|NA|NA
TGTGCCAGCAAGGAACAGCCAGGACACGAGCAGTACTTC
CASKEQPGHEQYF
>TRBV9|TRBJ1-1|few|NA
TGTGCCAGCAGCAGAGGGGCGGATAACACTGAAGCTTTCTTT
CASSRGADNTEAFF
>TRBV11-2|TRBJ1-2|NA|NA
TGTGCCAGCAGCTCCTACCGACAGGTAGCTTTGGGCTACACCTTC
CASSSYRQVALGYTF
>TRBV5-1|TRBJ2-1|few|NA
TGCGCCAGCAGCTTGTCTAGGGTGTTAGTCAATGAGCAGTTCTTC
CASSLSRVLVNEQFF
>TRBV7-9|TRBJ1-1|NA|TRBD1
TGTGCCAGCAGCTCACAAATTGACAGGGATGCTTTCTTT
CASSSQIDRDAFF
>TRBV5-6|TRBJ2-2|NA|TRBD2
TGTGCCAGCAGCATACTAGCGGGGGACACCGGGGAGCTGTTTTTT
CASSILAGDTGELFF
>TRBV5-1|TRBJ2-7|few|TRBD1
TGCGCCAGCAGCCTCCGGGACAGGGGCCCATACGAGCAGTACTTC
CASSLRDRGPYEQYF
>TRBV7-9|TRBJ2-1|NA|TRBD1
TGTGCCAGCAGCCAGGGACAGGGGTTTACCGAATACAATGAGCAGTTCTTC
CASSQGQGFTEYNEQFF
>TRBV4-3|TRBJ2-2|many|NA
TGCGCCAGCAGCCCGAACACCGGGGAGCTGTTTTTT
CASSPNTGELFF
>TRBV5-1|TRBJ1-2|NA|TRBD1
TGCGCCAGCAGCCTTCGTTGGACAGGGGGCTCTCCTATCGGCTACACCTTC
CASSLRWTGGSPIGYTF
>TRBV30|TRBJ1-2|NA|NA
TGTGCCTCGCCCGCAGGCAGAAGGAGGGGCTACACCTTC
CASPAGRRRGYTF
>TRBV5-1|TRBJ1-1|NA|TRBD1
TGCGCCAGCAGTTCCGGGCAGGGGGCGGCTGAAGCTTTCTTT
CASSSGQGAAEAFF
>TRBV6-6|TRBJ2-7|few|TRBD1
TGTGCCAGCAGACTAGGGACAGGGAGTGAGGAGCAGTACTTC
CASRLGTGSEEQYF
>TRBV6-6|TRBJ2-5|NA|TRBD1
TGTGCCAGCACGGCCAGGGGGCGCGTAGAGACCCAGTACTTC
CASTARGRVETQYF
>TRBV4-1|TRBJ1-4|few|NA
TGCGCCAGCGGCACCGGGGCAAGCGAAAAACTGTTTTTT
CASGTGASEKLFF
>TRBV9|TRBJ2-1|many|NA
TGTGCCAGCAGCGGTGGTACCGTGCGGTCCTACAATGAGCAGTTCTTC
CASSGGTVRSYNEQFF
>TRBV6-2/TRBV6-3|TRBJ1-5|many|NA
TGTGCCAGCAGCCCCGGGGCAGGGCAGCCCCAGCATTTT
CASSPGAGQPQHF
>TRBV7-9|TRBJ1-1|few|NA
TGTGCCAGCAGCGATGGGGGCCCCGCTTTCTTT
CASSDGGPAFF